Following are 25 T cell receptor beta chains from one sample sequenced in a study of breast tumors, draining lymph nodes, adjacent tissues. Breast cancer patients provided tissue from their axillary draining lymph nodes. TCRdb fed the multiplex PCR reads into MiXCR, producing one record per CDR3 protein. Here the sample spans nearly 200,000 distinct CDR3 sequences, around a third being singletons. The sequenced sample was axillary lymph node tissue. These receptors all come from a female donor with breast cancer. Some clones in this sample may be carry-over from other donors' samples.

This clonotype was observed many times. A read error may account for a junction end that differs from germline. V is TRBV6-5 and J is TRBJ2-7; 7 positions match TRBD2. Germline V CDR1 and CDR2: MNHEY, SVGAGI. The CDR3 spans 16 residues. This CDR3 is CASSHSGGGGSYEQYF. CDR3 nucleotide sequence: TGTGCCAGCAGTCACTCGGGGGGAGGCGGGTCCTACGAGCAGTACTTC.

This clonotype occurred many times. The chain combines TRBV4-3 with TRBJ2-2; 7 bases agree with TRBD2. CDR3 size: 18 residues. The V and J ends lost 4 bases and 1 base, in that order; junction bases with no gene match: 12. Germline CDR1 reads LGHNA; CDR2 reads YSLEER. CDR3 coding DNA: TGCGCCAGCAGCCGAGCGCTAGAGGCTAGCGGGAACACCGGGGAGCTGTTTTTT. Translated, it gives CASSRALEASGNTGELFF.

The V and J genes are TRBV7-9 and TRBJ1-3; possible D gene TRBD1, 5 bases. Trimming removed 5 bases from V and 8 bases from J, with 22 bases in between. This CDR3 is 16 amino acids long. Per germline, CDR1 SEHNR and CDR2 FQNEAQ (reference sequence). CDR3 bases: TGTGCCAGCAGCCCCGGGGGGGACGGCTATGGCTACACCATATATTTT. It codes for CASSPGGDGYGYTIYF.

This clonotype was detected ten times or more. The chain carries TRBV11-2 and TRBJ2-5; TRBD2 agrees at 8 bases. With 5 bases clipped from V and 1 base from J, the junction kept 6 bases outside the gene matches. The CDR3 extends over 15 amino acids. CDR1 and CDR2 from the germline V gene are SGHAT and FQNNGV. CDR3 region: CASSATSGSQETQYF. CDR3 DNA: TGTGCCAGCAGCGCCACAAGCGGGAGCCAAGAGACCCAGTACTTC.

This clonotype was observed once. The chain links TRBV7-3 to TRBJ1-5; 7 bases match TRBD1. J lost 0 bases, V lost 2 bases, and 10 bases had no gene match. There are 18 residues in the CDR3. Per the germline V gene, CDR1 is SGHTA and CDR2 is FQGTGA. The CDR3: CASSLGRDSQYSNQPQHF. The CDR3 DNA is TGTGCCAGCAGCTTAGGACGGGACAGCCAATATAGCAATCAGCCCCAGCATTTT.

This clonotype was seen at least ten times. This chain links TRBV9 with TRBJ2-1; possibly TRBD2 for D (6 bases). The CDR3 extends over 13 amino acids. V was clipped by 6 bases and J by 9 bases, with 16 bases between them. Looked up from germline, CDR1 is SGDLS and CDR2 is YYNGEE. The CDR3: CASNPGSRGEQFF. The CDR3, as DNA: TGTGCCAGCAACCCCGGGAGTCGGGGTGAGCAGTTCTTC.

This clonotype was counted many times. The CDR3, as DNA: TGCGCCAGCAGCTTGGAAGGCGGCCTAAGGTACGAGCAGTACTTC. Protein sequence: CASSLEGGLRYEQYF. The chain joins TRBV5-1 to TRBJ2-7, with no clear D. CDR3 size: 15 residues. Germline-derived CDR1 and CDR2 are SGHRS and YFSETQ. V lost 0 bases, J lost 4 bases, and 14 bases lay in between.

This clonotype was observed many times. The chain links TRBV29-1 to TRBJ2-7; D might be TRBD2 (5 bases). Germline CDR1 reads SQVTM; CDR2 reads ANQGSEA. The V end lost 0 bases, the J end lost 6 bases, and 12 bases lay between the germline ends. This CDR3 is 13 amino acids long. The DNA of the CDR3 is TGCAGCGTTGAAGAAGGTACTAGGGCCGAGCAGTACTTC. Its protein product is CSVEEGTRAEQYF.

As regards this clonotype: Since a much larger clone is just one base distant, this may be a read error. The chain links TRBV3-1 to TRBJ2-6, with D hard to call. Looked up from germline, CDR1 is LGHDT and CDR2 is YNNKEL (reference sequence). The CDR3 is 16 amino acids. The CDR3 DNA follows: TGTGTCAGCAGCCAAGTGAAGAGCTCTGGGGCCAACGTCCTGACTTTC. This encodes CVSSQVKSSGANVLTF.

This clonotype was seen ten or more times. The gene calls are TRBV14 and TRBJ2-1; no clear D gene. V lost 1 base and J lost 9, with 16 bases in between. In germline, CDR1 is SGHDN, CDR2 FVKESK. The CDR3 covers 15 residues. The CDR3, as DNA: TGTGCCAGCAGCCAAGCCCGAGGACCCGCGGTTGAGCAGTTCTTC. Its protein is CASSQARGPAVEQFF.

This clonotype was picked up a small number of times. The chain carries TRBV6-5 and TRBJ2-4, with 12 bases fitting TRBD2. The trim removed 6 bases at V and 8 bases at J, leaving 8 bases unmatched. CDR1 is MNHEY and CDR2 is SVGAGI in the germline V gene. CDR3 size: 15 residues. CDR3 coding DNA: TGTGCCAGCAGACCGACTAGCGGGGGCACGGACATTCAGTACTTC. Protein product: CASRPTSGGTDIQYF.

This clonotype was counted ten times or more. The chain has TRBV12-3 or TRBV12-4 and TRBJ1-5; no firm D call. The V end lost 8 bases, the J end lost 2 bases, and 16 bases lay between the germline ends. The CDR3 is made up of 15 amino acids. CDR3 region: CASQRDERGNQPQHF. DNA for the CDR3: TGTGCCAGCCAAAGGGATGAGAGGGGCAATCAGCCCCAGCATTTT.

The chain has TRBV2 and TRBJ1-6, with 7 bases aligning to TRBD1. The CDR3 spans 15 residues. From germline, CDR1 is SNHLY and CDR2 FYNNEI. With V trimmed by 6 bases and J by 2 bases, 4 bases remained unmatched. The CDR3 reads CASRRDSPYNSPLHF. CDR3 nucleotide sequence: TGTGCCAGCAGACGGGACAGTCCCTATAATTCACCCCTCCACTTT.

The chain links TRBV7-2 to TRBJ2-7, with TRBD2 matching 7 bases. V was clipped by 3 bases and J by 0 bases; unmatched bases: 5. Germline lookup yields CDR1 SGHTA and CDR2 FQGNSA. The length of the CDR3 is 15 residues. The CDR3 region is CASSFYGTNSYEQYF. The CDR3 DNA is TGTGCCAGCAGCTTCTATGGGACTAACTCCTACGAGCAGTACTTC.

This clonotype has only a few counts. A much larger clonotype is one base distant, so this may be a read error. The V gene is TRBV5-5, the J gene TRBJ2-5, with 7 bases lining up with TRBD1. The CDR3 contains 15 residues. V shed 2 bases and J 8 bases; nucleotides not matched to a gene: 12. Per the germline V gene, CDR1 is SGHKS and CDR2 is YYEKEE (reference sequence). As DNA, the CDR3 is TGTGCCAGCAGCTTAGGGACAGCGAAGCAGGCTACCCAGTACTTC. This encodes CASSLGTAKQATQYF.

This clonotype was recorded at least ten times. The gene calls are TRBV6-5 and TRBJ2-2, with D hard to call. Germline CDR1 MNHEY, CDR2 SVGAGI. The CDR3 loop spans 14 amino acids. Trimming took off 0 bases at V and 5 bases at J, with 7 bases between the two ends. The CDR3 region has the DNA TGTGCCAGCAGTTACTCGTTGGGGACCGGGGAGCTGTTTTTT. Its translation is CASSYSLGTGELFF.

In the case of this clonotype: With a much larger clone just one base away, this may be a read error. The chain has TRBV3-1 and TRBJ1-3; 7 bases agree with TRBD1. V was pared by 11 bases and J by 4 bases, with 8 bases of the junction left unmatched. The CDR3 consists of 13 residues. CDR1 and CDR2 (germline): LGHDT, YNNKEL (reference sequence). The CDR3, as DNA: TGTGCCGGCACCCCGGGACAGGGAAACACCATATATTTT. This encodes CAGTPGQGNTIYF. Supplemented by reference TRBV3-1 and TRBJ1-3, the full variable domain reads DTAVSQTPKYLVTQMGNDKSIKCEQNLGHDTMYWYKQDSKKFLKIMFSYNNKELIINETVPNRFSPKSPDKAHLNLHINSLELGDSAVYFCAGTPGQGNTIYFGEGSWLTVV.

This clonotype has ten or more counts. This rearrangement joins TRBV12-3 or TRBV12-4 to TRBJ2-3; D is perhaps TRBD1 (5 bases). The V gene lost 6 bases and the J gene lost 3 bases, with 13 bases spanning the gap. The CDR3 contains 14 residues. This CDR3 is CASSPGSVTDTQYF. CDR3 nucleotides: TGTGCCAGCAGCCCAGGGTCGGTAACAGATACGCAGTATTTT.

The chain links TRBV18 to TRBJ1-2; D is unclear. The germline V and J ends were trimmed by 0 bases and 4 bases, with 12 bases remaining between them. The CDR3 totals 15 residues. From germline, CDR1 is KGHSH and CDR2 LQKENI. CDR3 coding DNA: TGTGCCAGCTCACCACCGGTCAGACCGGGCTATGGCTACACCTTC. As protein: CASSPPVRPGYGYTF. Full variable domain (rest looked up from reference TRBV18 and TRBJ1-2): NAGVMQNPRHLVRRRGQEARLRCSPMKGHSHVYWYRQLPEEGLKFMVYLQKENIIDESGMPKERFSAEFPKEGPSILRIQQVVRGDSAAYFCASSPPVRPGYGYTFGSGTRLTVV.

This clonotype was recorded many times. The J gene is TRBJ2-1, the V gene TRBV20-1, with 12 nucleotides matching TRBD2. Germline V lookup: CDR1 DFQATT, CDR2 SNEGSKA (reference sequence). The V gene end was trimmed by 6 bases and the J gene end by 7 bases; junction bases not matched to a gene: 4. The CDR3 loop spans 13 amino acids. CDR3 in DNA: TGCAGTGCCCTAGCGGGAGGGGGTAATGAGCAGTTCTTC. Its protein is CSALAGGGNEQFF.

About this clonotype itself: Without the conserved terminal phenylalanine or tryptophan, this CDR3 likely stems from a read error. V gene TRBV9 combines with J gene TRBJ2-7; 12 positions agree with TRBD1. The J call could be wrong; TRBJ2-1 is a better fit for the DNA end. CDR1 is SGDLS and CDR2 is YYNGEE in the germline V gene. The CDR3 extends over 14 amino acids. CDR3 sequence: CASSAGQGAYEQFC. The CDR3, as DNA: TGTGCCAGCAGCGCGGGACAGGGGGCTTACGAGCAGTTCTGC.

This clonotype was observed many times. The rearrangement uses TRBV20-1 and TRBJ2-6; a weak D match, TRBD1 (6 bases). The CDR3 spans 17 residues. Germline lookup yields CDR1 DFQATT and CDR2 SNEGSKA (reference sequence). The V end was cut by 1 base, the J end by 0 bases, with 13 bases between. The CDR3 coding sequence is TGCAGTGCTAGAGTCCCTGGGGGCATCTCTGGGGCCAACGTCCTGACTTTC. It yields the protein CSARVPGGISGANVLTF.

The chain links TRBV25-1 to TRBJ2-1; 7 bases are shared with TRBD2. CDR1 MGHDK and CDR2 SYGVNS come from the germline V gene. With 4 bases clipped from V and 8 bases from J, the junction kept 11 bases outside the gene matches. This CDR3 has 15 amino acids. CDR3: CASSGGGERCDEQFF. The CDR3 bases are TGTGCCAGCAGTGGGGGGGGGGAGAGGTGCGATGAGCAGTTCTTC.

Concerning this clonotype itself: This may come from a read error, since a much larger clone is one base off. The chain recombines TRBV5-1 with TRBJ1-4; no clear D gene. Germline CDR1 and CDR2: SGHRS and YFSETQ. Trimming cost V 0 bases and J 8 bases, with 17 bases left between them. This CDR3 has 16 residues. The CDR3 DNA is TGCGCCAGCAGCTTGGGTGTTGAACCAAGCCAGGAAAAACTGTTTTTT. It yields the protein CASSLGVEPSQEKLFF.

At least ten counts were recorded for this clonotype. This chain joins TRBV20-1 and TRBJ1-5; 9 bases map to TRBD1. CDR1 DFQATT and CDR2 SNEGSKA come from the germline V gene (reference sequence). The CDR3 length is 15 residues. V shed 6 bases, J shed 2 bases, and the junction held 8 bases outside the gene matches. The DNA for the CDR3 is TGCAGTGCCCGACAGGGGGAATTACGCAATCAGCCCCAGCATTTT. Its protein is CSARQGELRNQPQHF.